What follows are 4 T cell receptor beta chains derived from one specimen sequenced in a study of spatial heterogeneity in lung cancer. Study results and caveats: Tumors with more nonsynonymous mutations had more expanded intratumoral alpha and beta TCRs.

Via MiXCR, TCRdb re-called the 5' RACE reads, giving one row per CDR3 protein. This sample has a few thousand distinct CDR3 sequences; about 5.4% occur once, and the top ten carry 15% to 20%. Time point denoted: sample taken at primary tumor resection. These receptors lack a known antigen. The sequencing used lung tumor tissue, collected at surgery. These receptors were collected from a female donor with early-stage non-small cell lung cancer.

This clonotype has ten or more counts. This chain connects TRBV5-1 to TRBJ2-3; no firm D call. V shed 0 bases and J shed 4 bases, with 6 bases lying between them. Germline V gene lookup returns CDR1 SGHRS and CDR2 YFSETQ. CDR3 size: 13 residues. In nucleotides, the CDR3 is TGCGCCAGCAGCTTGGGATTCTCAGATACGCAGTATTTT. It is translated as CASSLGFSDTQYF.

This clonotype is categorized as medium-sized (0.01 to 0.1%). The V and J genes are TRBV12-3 or TRBV12-4 and TRBJ2-5; D is tentatively TRBD1 or TRBD2 (5 bases each). V was cut by 6 bases and J by 9 bases, with 20 bases left in between. The CDR3 runs 14 residues. The CDR3 sequence: CASSQGRSRAPQYF. CDR3 sequence (DNA): TGTGCCAGCAGCCAGGGACGGTCACGCGCACCCCAGTACTTC.

This clonotype qualifies as medium-sized. This rearrangement joins TRBV20-1 to TRBJ1-2; 7 bases line up with TRBD1. This CDR3 is 18 amino acids long. The junction had 21 bases not matched to a gene; V was cut back by 6 bases and J by 2 bases. CDR1 and CDR2 (germline): DFQATT, SNEGSKA (reference sequence). The CDR3 sequence: CSANIPPSPAGGNYGYTF. CDR3 coding DNA: TGCAGTGCCAATATCCCCCCATCCCCCGCAGGGGGAAACTATGGCTACACCTTC.

Judged by abundance, this clonotype is medium-sized. This chain links TRBV12-3 or TRBV12-4 with TRBJ2-5; 9 bases are a match to TRBD1. The CDR3 extends over 16 amino acids. The trim removed 6 bases at V and 6 bases at J, leaving 14 bases unmatched. CDR3 residues: CASSPDRGTGPKTQYF. In DNA form, the CDR3 reads TGTGCCAGCAGCCCCGACAGAGGGACAGGGCCGAAGACCCAGTACTTC.